These T cell receptor beta chains were read from a single sample in a study of molecular identifiers for immune sequencing clone quantification. TCRdb re-called the PCR reads through MiXCR, storing one row per CDR3 protein. Of over 50,000 distinct CDR3 sequences detected, about a third appear once; the ten largest clones hold 3% to 4%. Sequenced input: naive CD8+ T cells from blood, with Jurkat cell RNA spiked in. These receptors were taken from a human donor in good health. Some libraries in this study had Jurkat cell RNA spiked in. Each CDR3 is given with its conserved first and last residue. D genes are given only for firm matches. The size field is filled for only some rows; it gives once, few, many or a size class.

TRBJ1-1	-	-	TRBV20-1	TGCAGTGCCCACAGGTGCCCGGCCGACGGTGAAGCTTTCTTT	CSAHRCPADGEAFF
TRBJ2-7	-	many	TRBV20-1	TGCAGTGCTATACAGGTCTACGAGCAGTACTTC	CSAIQVYEQYF
TRBJ2-1	-	-	TRBV6-4	TGTGCCAGCAGTGACTCCGGAGGGCCCTACAATGAGCAGTTCTTC	CASSDSGGPYNEQFF
TRBJ2-1	TRBD2	-	TRBV7-3	TGTGCCAGCAGCCAGGAAGGACTAGTCTCAAAGAGGTCCTACGATGAGCAGTTCTTC	CASSQEGLVSKRSYDEQFF
TRBJ2-2	-	few	TRBV5-1	TGCGCCAGCAGCGCCGAGACCGGGGAGCTGTTTTTT	CASSAETGELFF
TRBJ1-1	-	few	TRBV5-8	TGTGCCAGCAGCCCCTGGCCGGTGATGAACACTGAAGCTTTCTTT	CASSPWPVMNTEAFF
TRBJ2-7	TRBD2	few	TRBV4-2	TGTGCCAGCAGCCAACTAGCGGATAACGAGCAGTACTTC	CASSQLADNEQYF
TRBJ1-4	-	-	TRBV9	TGTGCCAGCAGCGTTCGCGGGGACATCCCAGGGGAAAAACTGTTTTTT	CASSVRGDIPGEKLFF
TRBJ2-2	TRBD2	-	TRBV6-5	TGTGCCAGCAGGGGGGACTACCTAAACACCGGGGAGCTGTTTTTT	CASRGDYLNTGELFF
TRBJ1-4	-	few	TRBV4-3	TGCGCCAGCAGGGGGAAATCGGAGGCGGATGAAAAACTGTTTTTT	CASRGKSEADEKLFF
TRBJ1-1	-	few	TRBV14	TGTGCCAGCAGCCAAGACCCCAGGTTGGCGGGACGTGACACTGAAGCTTTCTTT	CASSQDPRLAGRDTEAFF
TRBJ2-1	TRBD1	many	TRBV5-1	TGCGCCAGCAGCTTGCCGCAGGGGGCCAATGAGCAGTTCTTC	CASSLPQGANEQFF
TRBJ2-1	TRBD2	few	TRBV27	TGTGCCAGTATGGCGGCGGGAGCCTACAATGAGCAGTTCTTC	CASMAAGAYNEQFF
TRBJ2-7	-	many	TRBV24-1	TGTGCCACCAGTGCCTCCGCGGGCGGCAAGCCTCACGAGCAGTACTTC	CATSASAGGKPHEQYF
TRBJ2-7	TRBD1	-	TRBV28	TGTGCCAGCAGTCCGACAGGGGGCCTCTACGAGCAGTACTTC	CASSPTGGLYEQYF